This T cell receptor (beta chain) emerged from a study of cytomegalovirus exposure and HLA in healthy donors. This CDR3 is built from 16 residues. V was cut by 7 bases and J by 9 bases, with 28 bases left in between. Germline V gene data show CDR1 as SNHLY and CDR2 as FYNNEI. 13 Jbeta primers and 60 Vbeta primers were used for the PCR. The assay was immunoSEQ multiplex PCR, and TCRdb's table has in-frame clones only and misses some. The sample lists more than 140,000 clones, approximately 82% occurring once. V gene TRBV2 combines with J gene TRBJ2-7; TRBD1 might be the D (5 bases). The sequencing sample was made of PBMCs. The clonotype originates from a woman aged 40 to 49 in good health and CMV-seronegative. DNA for the CDR3: TGTGCCAGCACCACTAATAGGGCAGGGTTTAATCGCGGGCAGTACTTC. Protein product: CASTTNRAGFNRGQYF. Supplemented by reference TRBV2 and TRBJ2-7, the full variable domain reads EPEVTQTPSHQVTQMGQEVILRCVPISNHLYFYWYRQILGQKVEFLVSFYNNEISEKSEIFDDQFSVERPDGSNFTLKIRSTKLEDSAMYFCASTTNRAGFNRGQYFGPGTRLTVT.